These 16 T cell receptor beta chains share one sample of origin, sequenced in a study of technical replicates of blood from a few donors. The protocol was immunoSEQ multiplex PCR, while the TCRdb copy is restricted to in-frame clones and leaves out a portion. The table records roughly 80,000 clones, 93% of them present only once. Sequenced input: T cells isolated from PBMCs. Receptors were obtained from a human donor in good health.

The chain recombines TRBV28 with TRBJ1-2; D may be TRBD1 (5 bases). The germline gives CDR1 MDHEN, CDR2 SYDVKM. V lost 6 bases and J 3 bases, leaving 14 bases between the germline ends. The CDR3 contains 14 residues. In DNA, the CDR3 is TGTGCCAGCAGGGAAGGGATAGGGGACTATGGCTACACCTTC. Translating it yields CASREGIGDYGYTF.

V usage is TRBV30 and J usage is TRBJ1-6; D unclear. The CDR3 totals 13 residues. Germline V gene data show CDR1 as GTSNPN and CDR2 as SVGIG (reference sequence). V was pared by 7 bases and J by 11 bases, with 18 bases between. The CDR3 loop reads CAFRGESGTPLHF. The CDR3 nucleotides read TGTGCCTTCCGCGGGGAATCCGGGACACCCCTCCACTTT.

This chain uses TRBV5-1 with TRBJ2-3; D gene uncertain. Trimming took 0 bases from V and 2 from J, leaving 10 bases between them. The CDR3 spans 15 residues. The germline V gene has CDR1 SGHRS and CDR2 YFSETQ. The DNA for the CDR3 is TGCGCCAGCAGCTTGGGTGGCCTGCACACAGATACGCAGTATTTT. Protein sequence: CASSLGGLHTDTQYF.

The chain has TRBV28 and TRBJ1-2; no firm D call. Germline values: CDR1 MDHEN, CDR2 SYDVKM. V was clipped by 4 bases and J by 8 bases, with 17 bases between them. The CDR3 loop spans 14 amino acids. This chain's CDR3 is CASSYPGGPPGYTF. The CDR3 DNA sequence: TGTGCCAGCAGTTACCCGGGAGGGCCGCCGGGCTACACCTTC.

The rearrangement joins TRBV5-1 to TRBJ2-1; no clear D gene. The CDR3 is 14 residues long. Germline V gene data show CDR1 as SGHRS and CDR2 as YFSETQ. V was trimmed by 1 base and J by 8 bases, leaving 13 bases between them. In DNA form, the CDR3 reads TGCGCCAGCAGCTTGACTATCTTGGTGGATGAGCAGTTCTTC. It translates to CASSLTILVDEQFF.

This sequence joins TRBV9 and TRBJ1-5; D is ambiguous. With 0 bases removed from V and 3 bases from J, the gap between germline ends came to 16 bases. Germline V gene lookup returns CDR1 SGDLS and CDR2 YYNGEE. The CDR3 totals 17 residues. Written as DNA, the CDR3 is TGTGCCAGCAGCGTAGTCCCCCTCGGGTTGTCCAATCAGCCCCAGCATTTT. This translates into CASSVVPLGLSNQPQHF.

The J gene is TRBJ1-6, the V gene TRBV7-2; no firm D call. In germline, CDR1 is SGHTA, CDR2 FQGNSA. The CDR3 runs 15 residues. V was cut by 5 bases and J by 7 bases, with 15 bases left in between. The CDR3 DNA sequence: TGTGCCAGCAGCCCCCCCTCCGCGGGAAATTCACCCCTCCACTTT. Protein product: CASSPPSAGNSPLHF.

The chain carries TRBV2 and TRBJ2-3; TRBD2 aligns across 7 bases. Looked up from germline, CDR1 is SNHLY and CDR2 is FYNNEI. The CDR3 has 16 residues. V shed 7 bases and J 1 base; nucleotides not matched to a gene: 11. Here the CDR3 reads CASTPHGGFGTDTQYF. The CDR3, as DNA: TGTGCCAGCACACCCCACGGGGGGTTCGGCACAGATACGCAGTATTTT.

V usage is TRBV4-1 and J usage is TRBJ1-4; no firm D call. This CDR3 comprises 13 residues. Trimming took off 2 bases at V and 7 bases at J, with 8 bases between the two ends. Germline CDR1 and CDR2: MGHRA and YSYEKL. For the CDR3, the DNA is TGCGCCAGCAGCCAACAGCGTTTTGAAAAACTGTTTTTT. Amino acid sequence: CASSQQRFEKLFF.

V usage is TRBV7-9 and J usage is TRBJ1-2; no definite D call. CDR3 length: 12 amino acids. V lost 1 base and J lost 3, with 3 bases in between. Germline loops: CDR1 SEHNR, CDR2 FQNEAQ (reference sequence). The CDR3 here is CASSLVDYGYTF. Here the CDR3 DNA reads TGTGCCAGCAGCTTAGTAGACTATGGCTACACCTTC.

V and J are TRBV7-7 and TRBJ2-2, with a weak D call TRBD2 (6 bases). CDR1 SSHAT and CDR2 FNYEAQ come from the germline V gene (reference sequence). V lost 4 bases and J lost 2, with 23 bases in between. The CDR3 is 19 residues long. The CDR3 DNA reads TGTGCCAGCAGCTCGGTCCCCGTATTCGGGAGAAGTAACACCGGGGAGCTGTTTTTT. Protein: CASSSVPVFGRSNTGELFF.

The chain couples TRBV19 to TRBJ1-6; no definite D call. Trimming took off 3 bases at V and 0 bases at J, with 12 bases between the two ends. CDR3 length: 17 residues. CDR1 is LNHDA and CDR2 is SQIVND in the germline V gene (reference sequence). The CDR3 here is CASSIGRISSYNSPLHF. The CDR3 DNA reads as TGTGCCAGTAGTATTGGCCGTATCAGCTCCTATAATTCACCCCTCCACTTT.

The chain couples TRBV2 to TRBJ1-6; D unclear. The CDR3 extends over 11 amino acids. The germline V gene encodes CDR1 SNHLY and CDR2 FYNNEI. V lost 5 bases and J 15 bases, leaving 11 bases between the germline ends. Here the CDR3 reads CASSPPPGLHF. CDR3 nucleotides: TGTGCCAGCAGTCCCCCCCCGGGCCTCCACTTT.

The chain combines TRBV11-3 with TRBJ2-3; TRBD1 is a possible D gene (6 bases). Germline V gene data show CDR1 as SGHNT and CDR2 as YENEEA. CDR3 length equals 19 residues. V was clipped by 1 base and J by 6 bases, with 26 bases between them. The CDR3 nucleotides are TGTGCCAGCAGCTTAGTTTTGGGGGCTAACTCCGCTGGGTCGGATACGCAGTATTTT. Its translation is CASSLVLGANSAGSDTQYF.

This chain uses TRBV4-1 with TRBJ1-3; D gene ambiguous. The CDR3 sequence is 16 residues long. From germline, CDR1 is MGHRA and CDR2 YSYEKL. The V gene lost 0 bases and the J gene lost 4 bases, with 13 bases spanning the gap. The CDR3: CASSQESRGKGNTIYF. The CDR3 DNA follows: TGCGCCAGCAGCCAAGAAAGCCGGGGTAAGGGAAACACCATATATTTT.

The table lists this clone with a few counts. This chain joins TRBV28 and TRBJ1-1; the match to TRBD1 covers 7 bases. The CDR3 has 14 amino acids. The V gene's germline CDR1 is MDHEN and CDR2 SYDVKM. V lost 9 bases to trimming and J lost 1 base; unmatched junction nucleotides: 8. The CDR3 DNA reads TGTGCCAGTGTGGCGAGGGGGCAGAACACTGAAGCTTTCTTT. Amino acid sequence: CASVARGQNTEAFF. Filled out from reference TRBV28 and TRBJ1-1, the complete variable domain reads DVKVTQSSRYLVKRTGEKVFLECVQDMDHENMFWYRQDPGLGLRLIYFSYDVKMKEKGDIPEGYSVSREKKERFSLILESASTNQTSMYLCASVARGQNTEAFFGQGTRLTVV.